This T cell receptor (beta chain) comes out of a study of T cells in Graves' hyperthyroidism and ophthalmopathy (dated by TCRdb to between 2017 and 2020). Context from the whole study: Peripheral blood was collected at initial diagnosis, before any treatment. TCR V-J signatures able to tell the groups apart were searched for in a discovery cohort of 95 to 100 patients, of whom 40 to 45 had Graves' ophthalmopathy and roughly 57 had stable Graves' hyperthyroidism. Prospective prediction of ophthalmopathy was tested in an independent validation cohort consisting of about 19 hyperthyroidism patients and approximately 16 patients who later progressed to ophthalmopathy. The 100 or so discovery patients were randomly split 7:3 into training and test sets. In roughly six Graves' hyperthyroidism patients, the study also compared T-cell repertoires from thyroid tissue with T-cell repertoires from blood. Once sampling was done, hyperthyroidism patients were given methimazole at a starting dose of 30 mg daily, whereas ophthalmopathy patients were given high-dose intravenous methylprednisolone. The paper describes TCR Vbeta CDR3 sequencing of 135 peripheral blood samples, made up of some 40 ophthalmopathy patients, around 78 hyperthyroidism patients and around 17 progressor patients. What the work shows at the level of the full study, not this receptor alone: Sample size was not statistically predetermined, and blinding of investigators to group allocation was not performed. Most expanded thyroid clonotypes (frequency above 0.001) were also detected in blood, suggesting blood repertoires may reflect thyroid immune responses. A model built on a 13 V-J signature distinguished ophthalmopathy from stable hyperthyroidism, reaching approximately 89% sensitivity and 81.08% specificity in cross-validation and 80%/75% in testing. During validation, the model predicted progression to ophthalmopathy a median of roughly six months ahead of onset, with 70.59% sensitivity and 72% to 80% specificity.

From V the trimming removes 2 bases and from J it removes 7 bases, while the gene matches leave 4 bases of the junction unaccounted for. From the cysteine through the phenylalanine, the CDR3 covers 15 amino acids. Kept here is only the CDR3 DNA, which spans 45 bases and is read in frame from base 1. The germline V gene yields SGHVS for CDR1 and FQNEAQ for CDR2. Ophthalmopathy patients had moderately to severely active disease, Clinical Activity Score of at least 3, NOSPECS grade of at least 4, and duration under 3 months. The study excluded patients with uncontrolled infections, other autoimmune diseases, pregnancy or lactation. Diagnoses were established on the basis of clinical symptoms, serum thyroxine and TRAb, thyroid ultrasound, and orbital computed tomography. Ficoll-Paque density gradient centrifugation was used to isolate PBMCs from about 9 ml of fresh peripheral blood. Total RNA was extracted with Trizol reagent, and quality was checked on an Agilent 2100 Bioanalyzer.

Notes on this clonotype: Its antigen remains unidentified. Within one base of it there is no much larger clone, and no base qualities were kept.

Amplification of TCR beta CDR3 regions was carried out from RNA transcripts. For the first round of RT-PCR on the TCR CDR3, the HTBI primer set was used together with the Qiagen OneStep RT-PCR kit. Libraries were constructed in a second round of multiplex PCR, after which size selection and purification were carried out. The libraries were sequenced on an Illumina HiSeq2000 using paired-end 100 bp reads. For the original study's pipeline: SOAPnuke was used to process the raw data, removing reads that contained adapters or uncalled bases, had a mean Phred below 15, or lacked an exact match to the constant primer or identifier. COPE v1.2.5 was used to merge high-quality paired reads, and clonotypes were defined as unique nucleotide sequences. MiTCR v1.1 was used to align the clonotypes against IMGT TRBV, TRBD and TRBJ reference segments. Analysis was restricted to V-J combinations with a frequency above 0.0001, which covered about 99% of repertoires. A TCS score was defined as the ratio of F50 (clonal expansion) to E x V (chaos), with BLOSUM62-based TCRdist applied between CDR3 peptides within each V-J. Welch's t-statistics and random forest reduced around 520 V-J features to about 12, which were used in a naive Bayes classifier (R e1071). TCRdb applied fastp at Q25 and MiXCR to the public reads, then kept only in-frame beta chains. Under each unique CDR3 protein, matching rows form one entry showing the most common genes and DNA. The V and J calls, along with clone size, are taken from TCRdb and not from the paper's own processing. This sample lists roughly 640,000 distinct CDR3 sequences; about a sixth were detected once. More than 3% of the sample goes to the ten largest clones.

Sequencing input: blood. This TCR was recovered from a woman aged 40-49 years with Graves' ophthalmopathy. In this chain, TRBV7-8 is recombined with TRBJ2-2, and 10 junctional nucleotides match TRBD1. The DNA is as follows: TGTGCCAGCAGCTTATCCGGGACAGGGGTCGGGGAGCTGTTTTTT. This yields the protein CASSLSGTGVGELFF.